Sequencing of this T cell receptor beta chain was carried out in a study of T cells in Graves' hyperthyroidism and ophthalmopathy. Study-level points and caveats: Blood shared most expanded thyroid clonotypes above 0.001.

On this clonotype: Its target is unknown.

Patients with ophthalmopathy all had a Clinical Activity Score of at least 3, a NOSPECS grade of at least 4 and duration under 3 months. Diagnoses used clinical symptoms, serum thyroxine and TRAb, thyroid ultrasound and orbital computed tomography. RNA transcripts were the template for amplifying TCR beta CDR3 regions. Researchers ran a first-round RT-PCR on the TCR CDR3 using the HTBI primer set. Each CDR3 protein is one row after TCRdb ran MiXCR on the multiplex PCR reads. The sample has some 300,000 distinct CDR3 sequences, roughly 19% seen once. Germline lookup yields CDR1 DFQATT and CDR2 SNEGSKA (reference sequence). The CDR3 loop spans 13 amino acids. The ends lost 6 bases at V and 0 bases at J; junction bases unmatched: 5.

The sequence was collected from a man aged 50-60 years with Graves' ophthalmopathy. The V gene is TRBV20-1, the J gene TRBJ2-7, with TRBD2 identical over 7 bases. The sequenced sample was blood. CDR3 in DNA: TGCAGTGCCAGAAGCGGGATCTCCTACGAGCAGTACTTC. Its protein is CSARSGISYEQYF.